This T cell receptor (beta chain) was sequenced for a study of shared clonotypes between healthy human individuals. Whole-study findings and limits: Clonotypes which were not shared had lower generation probabilities than clonotypes that all four donors shared.

Naive CD8 isolation took CD45RO-negative cells positively selected for CCR7 and excluded terminally differentiated effector memory CD45RA+ cells. Among the donors, all were Caucasian adults who lived in Nashville, Tennessee. Clones were read by immunoSEQ multiplex PCR, and TCRdb kept only the in-frame ones, dropping some. In the table there are some 1,900,000 clones, about 95% of which are singletons. Points on this clone: Its antigen is not known.

V trimming: 2 bases; J trimming: 0 bases; junction bases outside the gene matches: 3. The germline CDR1 and CDR2 sequences are SGHVS and FNYEAQ. The CDR3 sequence is 16 residues long. The clonotype comes from a man aged 18 to 30 in good health. The chain uses TRBV7-6 and TRBJ2-3; 9 bases match TRBD2. Material for sequencing was naive CD8+ T cells sorted from blood. CDR3 protein: CASSLTSGLSTDTQYF. In DNA, the CDR3 is TGTGCCAGCAGCTTAACTAGCGGGCTAAGCACAGATACGCAGTATTTT.